The next 29 T cell receptor beta chains were all read from a single sample in a study of blood T cell repertoires in COVID-19. Measured with immunoSEQ multiplex PCR; TCRdb has only the in-frame clones, and not every one. Of 250,000 to 350,000 clones listed, approximately 84% were seen once; the top ten hold 10%. The sequenced sample was PBMCs or T cells enriched from blood (not recorded which). These TCRs come from a woman aged 18 to 35 who had recovered from COVID-19.

The rearrangement links TRBV5-1 to TRBJ1-1; D is unclear. The germline V and J ends were trimmed by 1 base and 1 base, with 11 bases remaining between them. The CDR3 has 15 residues. Germline assignment: CDR1 SGHRS and CDR2 YFSETQ. The CDR3 bases are TGCGCCAGCAGCTTGTCAGGAGGTGGGAACACTGAAGCTTTCTTT. Protein: CASSLSGGGNTEAFF.

This sequence joins TRBV13 and TRBJ2-2; 9 bases line up with TRBD1. Trimming removed 4 bases from V and 5 bases from J; junction bases left unmatched: 5. The CDR3 totals 15 residues. CDR1 PRHDT and CDR2 FYEKMQ come from the germline V gene (reference sequence). The DNA of the CDR3 is TGTGCCAGCAGCTCGGGACAGGGTGTTACCGGGGAGCTGTTTTTT. Amino acids: CASSSGQGVTGELFF.

The V gene is TRBV2, the J gene TRBJ2-2, with 11 positions matching TRBD2. J was trimmed by 3 bases and V by 4 bases; bases with no gene match: 1. The CDR3 runs to 15 residues. Germline V lookup: CDR1 SNHLY, CDR2 FYNNEI. CDR3 DNA sequence: TGTGCCAGCAGTGGACTAGCGGGGTACACCGGGGAGCTGTTTTTT. Its translation: CASSGLAGYTGELFF.

The chain uses TRBV12-3 or TRBV12-4 and TRBJ1-2, with a tentative D call TRBD1 (5 bases). V was pared by 6 bases and J by 8 bases, with 13 bases between. The length of the CDR3 is 12 residues. This CDR3 reads CASSWGGNGYTF. The CDR3 DNA sequence: TGTGCCAGCAGCTGGGGGGGGAACGGCTACACCTTC.

The table lists this clone with a few counts. CDR3 residues: CASSRLSGGPYNEQFF. The CDR3 coding sequence is TGTGCCAGCAGCCGATTATCGGGGGGGCCCTACAATGAGCAGTTCTTC. The J gene is TRBJ2-1, the V gene TRBV3-1 (or the pseudogene TRBV3-2); 8 nucleotides agree with TRBD2. The length of the CDR3 is 16 residues. V was pared by 4 bases and J by 2 bases, with 7 bases of the junction left unmatched. Looked up from germline, CDR1 is LGHDT and CDR2 is YNNKEL (reference sequence).

The V call is TRBV5-1, the J call TRBJ1-6; D gene uncertain. From germline, CDR1 is SGHRS and CDR2 YFSETQ. Trimming removed 1 base at V and 0 bases at J, with 8 bases between. This CDR3 has 16 residues. The CDR3, as DNA: TGCGCCAGCAGCTTGCCGGAGAGCTCCTATAATTCACCCCTCCACTTT. This codes for CASSLPESSYNSPLHF.

The V gene is TRBV6-2 or TRBV6-3, the J gene TRBJ2-2; the D gene is possibly TRBD2 (6 bases). This CDR3 has 18 amino acids. The germline V and J ends were trimmed by 7 bases and 5 bases, with 26 bases remaining between them. CDR1 and CDR2 from the germline V gene are MNHEY and SVGEGT. The CDR3 DNA sequence: TGTGCCAGCACCCCCCGGGGGTTCGGGACTGACGCGACCGGGGAGCTGTTTTTT. Translation gives CASTPRGFGTDATGELFF.

V is TRBV11-2 and J is TRBJ2-7, with D maybe TRBD1 (6 bases). The CDR3 covers 17 residues. Germline-derived CDR1 and CDR2 are SGHAT and FQNNGV. V was pared by 0 bases and J by 0 bases, with 15 bases between. CDR3 region: CASSLDGVGANSYEQYF. CDR3 nucleotide sequence: TGTGCCAGCAGCTTAGATGGGGTGGGGGCGAACTCCTACGAGCAGTACTTC.

The V gene is TRBV28, the J gene TRBJ2-1, with 9 positions matching TRBD2. J lost 6 bases, V lost 2 bases, and 5 bases had no gene match. Per germline, CDR1 MDHEN and CDR2 SYDVKM. The CDR3 totals 15 residues. CDR3 sequence: CASSLIAGVGNEQFF. For the CDR3, the DNA is TGTGCCAGCAGTTTAATAGCGGGAGTTGGCAATGAGCAGTTCTTC.

V gene TRBV5-1 combines with J gene TRBJ1-1; unclear D gene. V lost 3 bases to trimming and J lost 1 base, with 13 bases between them. Germline CDR1 SGHRS, CDR2 YFSETQ. There are 15 residues in the CDR3. CDR3 region: CASSWSGNSNTEAFF. The CDR3 DNA reads as TGCGCCAGCAGCTGGTCAGGTAACTCGAACACTGAAGCTTTCTTT.

The chain employs TRBV5-1 and TRBJ1-1; 9 bases fit TRBD1. The CDR3 length is 13 residues. J was trimmed by 6 bases and V by 6 bases; bases with no gene match: 6. Germline-derived CDR1 and CDR2 are SGHRS and YFSETQ. In nucleotides, the CDR3 is TGCGCCAGCACCGGACAGGGGATCGCTGAAGCTTTCTTT. Translation gives CASTGQGIAEAFF.

The chain links TRBV28 to TRBJ2-3, with D unresolved. The CDR3 runs to 14 residues. Germline-derived CDR1 and CDR2 are MDHEN and SYDVKM. Between the trimmed V and J ends, which lost 3 bases and 2 bases, there was a span of 9 bases. CDR3 in amino acids: CASSFRVATDTQYF. CDR3 DNA sequence: TGTGCCAGCAGTTTTCGGGTTGCCACAGATACGCAGTATTTT.

CDR3 coding DNA: TGTGCCAGCAGCTCCGGGACAGGGGAGGGCGAGCAGTACTTC. Translated, it gives CASSSGTGEGEQYF. The V and J genes are TRBV5-4 and TRBJ2-7; 10 nucleotides match TRBD1. The germline V gene encodes CDR1 SGHNT and CDR2 YYREEE (reference sequence). After removal of 3 bases from V and 6 bases from J, the junction contained 6 bases not matched to a gene. The CDR3 covers 14 residues.

In nucleotides, the CDR3 is TGTGCCAGCAGTTACTCCCGGGGGAAGGGAGCTGAAGCTTTCTTT. Its translation: CASSYSRGKGAEAFF. The chain employs TRBV6-5 and TRBJ1-1; D perhaps matches TRBD1 (5 bases). Trimming shortened V by 0 bases and J by 6 bases, and 14 bases separated the two germline ends. This CDR3 spans 15 amino acids. CDR1 is MNHEY and CDR2 is SVGAGI in the germline V gene.

This chain's CDR3 is CASSRDRGSEKLFF. DNA of the CDR3: TGTGCCAGCAGCAGGGACAGGGGAAGTGAAAAACTGTTTTTT. The gene calls are TRBV9 and TRBJ1-4; 10 nucleotides agree with TRBD1. The length of the CDR3 is 14 residues. V gave up 4 bases and J gave up 7 bases; unmatched junction bases: 4. Germline-derived CDR1 and CDR2 are SGDLS and YYNGEE.

In DNA, the CDR3 is TGTGCCAGCAGCTTGAAGGGACAACCTTCCTACGAGCAGTACTTC. It is translated as CASSLKGQPSYEQYF. V usage is TRBV5-4 and J usage is TRBJ2-7, with a tentative D call TRBD1 (6 bases). V was cut by 1 base and J by 1 base, with 12 bases left in between. CDR3 length: 15 amino acids. Germline V gives CDR1 SGHNT, CDR2 YYREEE (reference sequence).

The chain links TRBV28 to TRBJ1-5, with unresolved D. The germline V and J ends were trimmed by 5 bases and 1 base, with 12 bases remaining between them. Looked up from germline, CDR1 is MDHEN and CDR2 is SYDVKM. The CDR3 sequence is 15 residues long. The CDR3 bases are TGTGCCAGCAGTCCCGGGTGGGTGAGCAATCAGCCCCAGCATTTT. As protein: CASSPGWVSNQPQHF.

The CDR3 nucleotides are TGTGCCACCGGGACAGGGGGCTTGAGGAATGAGCAGTTCTTC. Residues: CATGTGGLRNEQFF. The chain couples TRBV24-1 to TRBJ2-1; 12 bases match TRBD1. With V trimmed by 9 bases and J by 7 bases, 6 bases remained unmatched. In germline, CDR1 is KGHDR, CDR2 SFDVKD. The CDR3 has 14 residues.

The V call is TRBV2, the J call TRBJ1-2; TRBD1 is a possible D gene (5 bases). In germline, CDR1 is SNHLY, CDR2 FYNNEI. This CDR3 comprises 15 residues. V was pared by 6 bases and J by 5 bases, with 19 bases between. The CDR3 region has the DNA TGTGCCAGCAGCCAGTGGTGGGGGGGAGATTATGGCTACACCTTC. Translation: CASSQWWGGDYGYTF.

The chain carries TRBV5-1 and TRBJ1-1; 9 nucleotides align to TRBD1. With 3 bases clipped from V and 3 bases from J, the junction kept 3 bases outside the gene matches. The CDR3 spans 14 residues. The germline V gene has CDR1 SGHRS and CDR2 YFSETQ. DNA for the CDR3: TGCGCCAGCAGCTCACAGGGGGCTGACACTGAAGCTTTCTTT. This translates into CASSSQGADTEAFF.

The CDR3 is CASSPQEVSGNTIYF. The CDR3 DNA follows: TGTGCCAGCTCACCACAAGAGGTCTCTGGAAACACCATATATTTT. This chain connects TRBV18 to TRBJ1-3; D is unclear. The CDR3 is 15 residues long. Per germline, CDR1 KGHSH and CDR2 LQKENI. The ends were cut back, 1 base at V and 0 bases at J, with 7 bases in the middle.

For the CDR3, the DNA is TGTGCCAGCAAGGCGACTAGCGGGAGTTCCGGGGAGCTGTTTTTT. It translates to CASKATSGSSGELFF. The chain employs TRBV9 and TRBJ2-2, with TRBD2 identical over 12 bases. CDR1 SGDLS and CDR2 YYNGEE come from the germline V gene. The CDR3 totals 15 residues. Losses at the gene ends were 6 bases for V and 6 bases for J; bases not matched to a gene: 6. Complete variable domain (other parts from reference TRBV9 and TRBJ2-2): DSGVTQTPKHLITATGQRVTLRCSPRSGDLSVYWYQQSLDQGLQFLIQYYNGEERAKGNILERFSAQQFPDLHSELNLSSLELGDSALYFCASKATSGSSGELFFGEGSRLTVL.

DNA for the CDR3: TGTGCCAGCAGTCTTACAGGGGGCATAAAGGGGTTTCAGCCCCAGCATTTT. Its translation is CASSLTGGIKGFQPQHF. The genes are TRBV28 and TRBJ1-5; 9 nucleotides agree with TRBD1. Germline V CDR1 and CDR2: MDHEN, SYDVKM. The CDR3 has 17 amino acids. The V segment lost 5 bases and the J segment 6 bases; nucleotides outside the gene matches: 14.

This clone was found a few times. CDR3 nucleotide sequence: TGTGCCAGCTCGCGGGACAGGGACTATGGCTACACCTTC. Protein sequence: CASSRDRDYGYTF. The chain employs TRBV18 and TRBJ1-2, with 9 bases fitting TRBD1. This CDR3 region has 13 residues. The V gene's germline CDR1 is KGHSH and CDR2 LQKENI. The J segment lost 3 bases and the V segment lost 6 bases, leaving 2 bases of the junction unmatched.

J is TRBJ2-7 and V is TRBV10-1, with D possibly matching TRBD1 (5 bases). The CDR3 covers 13 residues. V gave up 4 bases and J gave up 1 base, with 8 bases separating them. Germline CDR1 reads WNHNN; CDR2 reads SYGVQD (reference sequence). The CDR3 protein is CASSGKGSYEQYF. The CDR3 nucleotides read TGCGCCAGCAGTGGGAAGGGGTCCTACGAGCAGTACTTC.

This chain uses TRBV4-1 with TRBJ1-5, with D possibly TRBD1 on 5 matching bases. Trimming removed 0 bases at V and 5 bases at J, with 8 bases between. Germline CDR1 MGHRA, CDR2 YSYEKL. The CDR3 is made up of 14 amino acids. This CDR3 reads CASSQDWGDQPQHF. In DNA, the CDR3 is TGCGCCAGCAGCCAAGACTGGGGCGATCAGCCCCAGCATTTT.

The chain employs TRBV3-1 (or the pseudogene TRBV3-2) and TRBJ2-1; D not resolved. CDR1 LGHDT and CDR2 YNNKEL come from the germline V gene (reference sequence). The CDR3 covers 13 residues. V lost 4 bases and J 9 bases, leaving 13 bases between the germline ends. CDR3 sequence reads: CASSPREEGEQFF. The CDR3 DNA is TGTGCCAGCAGCCCCCGAGAGGAAGGTGAGCAGTTCTTC.

The gene calls are TRBV12-5 and TRBJ1-5; D is unresolved. The CDR3 spans 14 residues. Germline lookup yields CDR1 LGHNT and CDR2 FRNRAP. Trimming removed 5 bases at V and 2 bases at J, with 10 bases between. The chain's CDR3 is CASGVAQRNQPQHF. The CDR3 DNA reads as TGTGCTAGTGGTGTCGCACAACGCAATCAGCCCCAGCATTTT. Looking up the rest from reference TRBV12-5 and TRBJ1-5 gives the full variable domain: DARVTQTPRHKVTEMGQEVTMRCQPILGHNTVFWYRQTMMQGLELLAYFRNRAPLDDSGMPKDRFSAEMPDATLATLKIQPSEPRDSAVYFCASGVAQRNQPQHFGDGTRLSIL.

The chain joins TRBV27 to TRBJ1-4; a possible D gene is TRBD1 (5 bases). Trimming pared 2 bases from V and 7 bases from J, leaving 14 bases between. This CDR3 spans 15 amino acids. Per germline, CDR1 MNHEY and CDR2 SMNVEV (reference sequence). Here the CDR3 DNA reads TGTGCCAGCAGTTTAGGGGGTCATAGCGGTGAAAAACTGTTTTTT. Protein: CASSLGGHSGEKLFF.